This T cell receptor beta chain was sequenced in a study of T cell responses to AZD1222 COVID-19 vaccine. Study summary: Some second doses came at about 4 weeks and others at about 12 weeks; these were pooled.

V lost 1 base to trimming and J lost 3 bases, with 4 bases between them. From germline, CDR1 is SEHNR and CDR2 FQNEAQ (reference sequence). The CDR3 covers 13 residues. TCRdb's table, derived via immunoSEQ multiplex PCR, lists solely in-frame clones and lacks some. Counted here are 130,000 to 150,000 clones, roughly nine tenths occurring once; the ten biggest clones make up roughly 1.7%. This receptor was taken from an adult in good health. The V gene is TRBV7-9, the J gene TRBJ2-1; D gene ambiguous. The sample consisted of peripheral blood, taken on day 0 of AZD1222 vaccination. The CDR3 loop reads CASSLGYYNEQFF. In DNA, the CDR3 is TGTGCCAGCAGCTTAGGGTACTACAATGAGCAGTTCTTC.